Listed below are T cell receptor beta chains from one sample, sequenced in a study of early stage breast cancer tumors. Clones were sequenced by immunoSEQ multiplex PCR, and TCRdb holds only the in-frame ones, with some missing. This sample has 5,000 to 5,500 clones; approximately 74% occur once, and the top ten carry 8.5% to 10%. The sequencing input was breast tumor tissue. Receptors originate from a person in their sixties with breast cancer. Each CDR3 is given with its conserved first and last residue. Each record gives: CDR3 protein, CDR3 DNA, CDR3 length, J gene, V gene, clone size, D gene. A D gene is named only where the DNA matches it firmly. Some rows have no size entry. The others give once, few or many, or a class for an expanded clone.

CDR3 protein: CASRRQGTMGYEQYF; CDR3 DNA: TGTGCCAGCAGAAGACAGGGTACGATGGGCTACGAGCAGTACTTC; CDR3 length: 15; J gene: TRBJ2-7; V gene: TRBV6-1; clone size: NA; D gene: TRBD1
CDR3 protein: CAWSAVSQGTVETQYF; CDR3 DNA: TGTGCCTGGAGTGCCGTCTCACAGGGAACGGTAGAGACCCAGTACTTC; CDR3 length: 16; J gene: TRBJ2-5; V gene: TRBV30; clone size: NA; D gene: NA
CDR3 protein: CASSVGGSGGIQETQYF; CDR3 DNA: TGTGCCAGCAGCGTAGGTGGTAGCGGGGGGATACAAGAGACCCAGTACTTC; CDR3 length: 17; J gene: TRBJ2-5; V gene: TRBV9; clone size: NA; D gene: TRBD2
CDR3 protein: CASSPDSGNTIYF; CDR3 DNA: TGTGCCAGCAGTCCCGACTCTGGAAACACCATATATTTT; CDR3 length: 13; J gene: TRBJ1-3; V gene: TRBV6-5; clone size: NA; D gene: NA
CDR3 protein: CASSLVQGRADTQYF; CDR3 DNA: TGTGCCAGCAGCTTGGTCCAGGGGAGGGCAGATACGCAGTATTTT; CDR3 length: 15; J gene: TRBJ2-3; V gene: TRBV7-2; clone size: NA; D gene: NA
CDR3 protein: CASSLVQYSGNTIYF; CDR3 DNA: TGTGCCAGCAGCTTGGTCCAGTACTCTGGAAACACCATATATTTT; CDR3 length: 15; J gene: TRBJ1-3; V gene: TRBV11-3; clone size: NA; D gene: NA
CDR3 protein: CASSLYGQQHLSGNTIYF; CDR3 DNA: TGTGCCAGCAGCTTGTATGGCCAGCAGCACCTCTCTGGAAACACCATATATTTT; CDR3 length: 18; J gene: TRBJ1-3; V gene: TRBV5-6; clone size: NA; D gene: NA
CDR3 protein: CASSFSSGANVLTF; CDR3 DNA: TGTGCCAGCAGCTTTAGTTCCGGGGCCAACGTCCTGACTTTC; CDR3 length: 14; J gene: TRBJ2-6; V gene: TRBV5-6; clone size: NA; D gene: NA
CDR3 protein: CASSVEADVYEQYF; CDR3 DNA: TGTGCCAGCAGCGTTGAGGCAGACGTTTACGAGCAGTACTTC; CDR3 length: 14; J gene: TRBJ2-7; V gene: TRBV6-5; clone size: medium-sized; D gene: NA
CDR3 protein: CASSSQGGGRKQFF; CDR3 DNA: TGTGCCAGCAGCTCCCAGGGGGGGGGAAGAAAGCAGTTCTTC; CDR3 length: 14; J gene: TRBJ2-1; V gene: TRBV7-3; clone size: NA; D gene: NA
CDR3 protein: CATSRDRRFTDTQYF; CDR3 DNA: TGTGCCACCAGCAGGGACAGGAGATTTACAGATACGCAGTATTTT; CDR3 length: 15; J gene: TRBJ2-3; V gene: TRBV15; clone size: NA; D gene: TRBD1
CDR3 protein: CASSVEGSGTGDEQFF; CDR3 DNA: TGTGCCAGCAGCGTAGAGGGTAGCGGGACTGGCGATGAGCAGTTCTTC; CDR3 length: 16; J gene: TRBJ2-1; V gene: TRBV9; clone size: few; D gene: TRBD2
CDR3 protein: CASSPHDYQETQYF; CDR3 DNA: TGTGCCAGCAGCCCTCACGACTACCAAGAGACCCAGTACTTC; CDR3 length: 14; J gene: TRBJ2-5; V gene: TRBV7-2; clone size: NA; D gene: NA
CDR3 protein: CAWSFGHLNTEAFF; CDR3 DNA: TGTGCCTGGAGTTTTGGACATTTGAACACTGAAGCTTTCTTT; CDR3 length: 14; J gene: TRBJ1-1; V gene: TRBV30; clone size: NA; D gene: NA
CDR3 protein: CAIQGDRTGYTF; CDR3 DNA: TGTGCCATTCAGGGGGACCGTACCGGCTACACCTTC; CDR3 length: 12; J gene: TRBJ1-2; V gene: TRBV6-5; clone size: NA; D gene: TRBD1
CDR3 protein: CASSEGSLAQPQHF; CDR3 DNA: TGTGCCAGCAGTGAGGGGTCCCTGGCACAGCCCCAGCATTTT; CDR3 length: 14; J gene: TRBJ1-5; V gene: TRBV2; clone size: NA; D gene: NA